These 12 T cell receptor beta chains originate from one sample sequenced in a study of cytomegalovirus exposure and HLA in healthy donors. A multiplex PCR was run with 60 Vbeta primers and 13 Jbeta primers. Sequencing was performed with immunoSEQ multiplex PCR; in TCRdb, only in-frame clones are kept and a portion is missing. This sample has 100,000 or so clones, with about 75% found just once. Sample: PBMCs. Receptors originate from a woman aged 40 to 50 in good health and CMV-seronegative.

This sequence joins TRBV7-8 and TRBJ1-5, with TRBD1 as a possible D gene (5 bases). The CDR3 is 17 residues long. The ends were cut back, 0 bases at V and 4 bases at J, with 16 bases in the middle. The V gene's germline CDR1 is SGHVS and CDR2 FQNEAQ. CDR3 sequence: CASSLAPTVALNQPQHF. As DNA, the CDR3 is TGTGCCAGCAGCTTAGCTCCGACAGTCGCCTTGAATCAGCCCCAGCATTTT.

The J gene is TRBJ2-7, the V gene TRBV9, with TRBD2 identical over 8 bases. Germline V lookup: CDR1 SGDLS, CDR2 YYNGEE. This CDR3 is 17 amino acids long. Germline trimming cut 0 bases from V and 0 bases from J; bases unmatched to any gene: 8. The CDR3 loop is CASSVVAGRRTSYEQYF. CDR3 in DNA: TGTGCCAGCAGCGTAGTAGCGGGAAGGCGGACCTCCTACGAGCAGTACTTC.

This chain uses TRBV5-6 with TRBJ1-1; the D is unclear. Trimming stripped 6 bases from V and 10 bases from J, with 19 bases between. CDR1 SGHDT and CDR2 YYEEEE come from the germline V gene. This CDR3 has 13 residues. This chain's CDR3 is CASNPPGRVGAFF. The CDR3 nucleotides are TGTGCCAGCAACCCCCCTGGGAGGGTGGGAGCTTTCTTT. The whole variable domain, filled in from reference TRBV5-6 and TRBJ1-1, reads DAGVTQSPTHLIKTRGQQVTLRCSPKSGHDTVSWYQQALGQGPQFIFQYYEEEERQRGNFPDRFSGHQFPNYSSELNVNALLLGDSALYLCASNPPGRVGAFFGQGTRLTVV.

The chain joins TRBV6-5 to TRBJ1-1; perhaps TRBD1 as D (6 bases). There are 15 residues in the CDR3. Trimming removed 3 bases from V and 11 bases from J, with 22 bases in between. Germline V CDR1 and CDR2: MNHEY, SVGAGI. The CDR3, as DNA: TGTGCCAGCAGTTATAAGAGCGGTGGGGGGGGCCTGGCTTTCTTT. This encodes CASSYKSGGGGLAFF.

This chain joins TRBV2 and TRBJ2-1; TRBD2 matches 13 bases. The trim removed 8 bases at V and 0 bases at J, leaving 7 bases unmatched. Germline assignment: CDR1 SNHLY and CDR2 FYNNEI. This CDR3 is built from 17 residues. CDR3 DNA: TGTGCCAGCGAAGGACTAGCGGGGGAAAGCTCCTACAATGAGCAGTTCTTC. This gives the protein CASEGLAGESSYNEQFF.

This chain uses TRBV7-3 with TRBJ1-4; D perhaps matches TRBD1 (5 bases). CDR3 length: 13 residues. Germline V CDR1 and CDR2: SGHTA, FQGTGA. Trimming removed 5 bases at V and 8 bases at J, with 12 bases between. This CDR3 reads CASSPNGGEKLFF. CDR3 DNA sequence: TGTGCCAGCAGCCCCAACGGGGGGGAAAAACTGTTTTTT.

This CDR3 reads CASSPSGPSTDTQYF. The CDR3 DNA follows: TGTGCCAGCAGCCCCAGTGGCCCTAGCACAGATACGCAGTATTTT. The chain joins TRBV9 to TRBJ2-3; D not resolved. V was cut by 4 bases and J by 0 bases, with 12 bases left in between. Germline CDR1 and CDR2: SGDLS and YYNGEE. The CDR3 loop spans 15 amino acids.

Only a few counts were recorded for this clone. This sequence joins TRBV7-2 and TRBJ2-7, with a tentative D call TRBD2 (6 bases). The CDR3 sequence is 15 residues long. Germline V lookup: CDR1 SGHTA, CDR2 FQGNSA. Trimming removed 3 bases at V and 1 base at J, with 13 bases between. The CDR3 DNA sequence: TGTGCCAGCAGCTTCAGACTAGTCCTATCCTACGAGCAGTACTTC. Its translation is CASSFRLVLSYEQYF.

This chain links TRBV7-2 with TRBJ2-1; 8 bases match TRBD2. CDR1 and CDR2 from the germline V gene are SGHTA and FQGNSA. The CDR3 has 16 residues. V dropped 5 bases and J dropped 9; count of bases not matched to a gene: 15. CDR3 in amino acids: CASSTLAGLTYGEQFF. CDR3 in DNA: TGTGCCAGCAGCACCTTAGCGGGGCTCACCTACGGTGAGCAGTTCTTC.

This clone was found once. The chain combines TRBV7-8 with TRBJ2-4; the match to TRBD1 covers 10 bases. Germline CDR1 reads SGHVS; CDR2 reads FQNEAQ. V dropped 5 bases and J dropped 0; count of bases not matched to a gene: 4. CDR3 size: 16 residues. The CDR3 here is CASSDDRGQAKNIQYF. DNA for the CDR3: TGTGCCAGCAGCGACGACAGGGGGCAAGCCAAAAACATTCAGTACTTC.

In its sample, this clone was seen once. The chain recombines TRBV2 with TRBJ1-2; D not certain. This CDR3 has 14 amino acids. Trimming took 2 bases from V and 1 from J, leaving 8 bases between them. CDR1 is SNHLY and CDR2 is FYNNEI in the germline V gene. The CDR3 DNA reads as TGTGCCAGCAGTGAAACCCAGTTTAACTATGGCTACACCTTC. It specifies CASSETQFNYGYTF.

About this clone itself: At one boundary the junction diverges from the germline segment, which might be a read error. This chain connects TRBV18 to TRBJ2-7; D is perhaps TRBD1 (7 bases). Germline assignment: CDR1 KGHSH and CDR2 LQKENI. The CDR3 contains 14 residues. CDR3 amino acids: CASSPLKQGTEQYF. The CDR3 DNA is TGTGCCAGTTCACCACTAAAACAGGGGACTGAGCAGTACTTC. Full variable domain (missing parts from reference TRBV18 and TRBJ2-7): NAGVMQNPRHLVRRRGQEARLRCSPMKGHSHVYWYRQLPEEGLKFMVYLQKENIIDESGMPKERFSAEFPKEGPSILRIQQVVRGDSAAYFCASSPLKQGTEQYFGPGTRLTVT.